These T cell receptor beta chains were read from a single sample in a study of beta chain features in type 1 diabetes. Produced via immunoSEQ multiplex PCR; TCRdb's table is partial and in-frame only. This sample has over 300,000 clones; around 8.5% occur once, and the top ten carry around 1%. Sequencing input: central memory CD4+ T cells from blood. These receptors all stem from a man aged 25-45 years with type 1 diabetes. The CDR3 runs from the conserved cysteine through the conserved F or W. D genes are given only for firm matches. Size is stated for part of the rows, as once, few or many counts, or as a class when the clone is expanded.

TRBV5-1	.	TRBJ2-1	few	TGCGCCAGCAGCTTGGATGGGACGGTGATCAATGAGCAGTTCTTC	CASSLDGTVINEQFF
TRBV30	.	TRBJ1-5	few	TGTGCCTGGAGTGTCGACCGGGGACGGACGTCGCCCCAGCATTTT	CAWSVDRGRTSPQHF
TRBV7-2	.	TRBJ2-7	few	TGTGCCAGCAGCCAGATTGGGGAGCGGGACGAGCAGTACTTC	CASSQIGERDEQYF
TRBV4-3	TRBD1	TRBJ1-1	few	TGCGCCAGCAGCCAAGCCCCGGGGACAGGGTCGACTGAAGCTTTCTTT	CASSQAPGTGSTEAFF
TRBV4-3	.	TRBJ2-7	few	TGCGCCAGCAGCCACAGAGACGGAGTCTACGAGCAGTACTTC	CASSHRDGVYEQYF
TRBV4-3	.	TRBJ2-1	.	TGCGCCAGCAGCCTCCGAGGAGGGGTCAATGAGCAGTTCTTC	CASSLRGGVNEQFF
TRBV5-1	.	TRBJ2-5	.	TGCGCCAGCAGCCCCAGTGGACTCCCCCAAGAGACCCAGTACTTC	CASSPSGLPQETQYF
TRBV5-6	TRBD1	TRBJ2-2	once	TGTGCCAGCAGCTCCATGGACAGGGGGCGCGGGGAGCTGTTTTTT	CASSSMDRGRGELFF
TRBV4-3	.	TRBJ2-3	.	TGCGCCAGCGTTAGGCAGGATCTTAGCACAGATACGCAGTATTTT	CASVRQDLSTDTQYF
TRBV19	TRBD1	TRBJ1-5	.	TGTGCCAGTAGTAGGGACAGGAATCAGCCCCAGCATTTT	CASSRDRNQPQHF
TRBV19	.	TRBJ1-1	few	TGTGCCAGTAGATGGGGAGGGTCGAGTGGAGACACTGAAGCTTTCTTT	CASRWGGSSGDTEAFF
TRBV5-1	.	TRBJ2-3	.	TGCGCCAGCAGCTTGGCCCCAGGAACCACAGATACGCAGTATTTT	CASSLAPGTTDTQYF
TRBV5-1	.	TRBJ2-4	many	TGCGCCAGCAGGTTCTGGGGACCTTTCGAAGAGGGACTAGCCAAAAACATTCAGTACTTC	CASRFWGPFEEGLAKNIQYF
TRBV10-3	TRBD1	TRBJ1-2	few	TGTGCCATCAGTGCAACCGGGACAGATGGCTACACCTTC	CAISATGTDGYTF
TRBV28	TRBD1	TRBJ1-5	.	TGTGCCAGCAGTTTGAGGCGAGGGGGACAGCTCCGTCATCAGCCCCAGCATTTT	CASSLRRGGQLRHQPQHF
TRBV7-2	TRBD2	TRBJ2-3	few	TGTGCCAGCAGCTTAGCGGGACTAGCAGATACGCAGTATTTT	CASSLAGLADTQYF
TRBV29-1	TRBD1	TRBJ2-2	few	TGCAGCGTTGCCGGGACAGGCAAAACCGGGGAGCTGTTTTTT	CSVAGTGKTGELFF
TRBV5-1	.	TRBJ2-3	few	TGCGCCAGCAGTGATACTGGCACAGATACGCAGTATTTT	CASSDTGTDTQYF
TRBV5-1	.	TRBJ2-5	many	TGCGCCAGCAGCTTGTTGGGCAGGGAAGAGACCCAGTACTTC	CASSLLGREETQYF